One sample yielded the 20 T cell receptor beta chains listed below, sequenced in a study of kidney transplant recipient with SARS-CoV-2 infection. TCRdb itself ran the reads through MiXCR, one entry per CDR3 protein. The table shows fewer than 250,000 distinct CDR3 sequences, with 25% to 30% occurring only once. Sequenced material: a blood sample, taken at baseline and between days 110 and 120 from a kidney transplant recipient. The receptor set was obtained from a male patient younger than 45 who had COVID-19 and was a kidney transplant recipient. Some T cells here may be from the graft donor.

This clonotype appeared a single time. With a much larger clone just one base away, this may be a read error. The genes are TRBV3-1 and TRBJ2-1; TRBD2 aligns across 9 bases. The ends lost 0 bases at V and 5 bases at J; junction bases unmatched: 8. The germline CDR1 and CDR2 sequences are LGHDT and YNNKEL (reference sequence). This CDR3 contains 17 residues. This CDR3 is CASSQDRASGANNEQFF. DNA of the CDR3: TGTGCCAGCAGCCAAGATAGAGCTAGCGGGGCTAACAATGAGCAGTTCTTC.

This clonotype was seen many times. J is TRBJ1-1 and V is TRBV3-1; D is possibly TRBD1 (5 bases). The CDR3 is 12 residues long. Trimming removed 0 bases at V and 10 bases at J, with 9 bases between. Germline values: CDR1 LGHDT, CDR2 YNNKEL (reference sequence). The CDR3 loop is CASSQDREGAFF. CDR3 DNA sequence: TGTGCCAGCAGCCAAGACAGGGAAGGAGCTTTCTTT.

There are many counts of this clonotype. V gene TRBV6-1 combines with J gene TRBJ1-2; D not resolved. With 2 bases removed from V and 4 bases from J, the gap between germline ends came to 11 bases. Germline V lookup: CDR1 MNHNS, CDR2 SASEGT. The CDR3 length is 14 residues. CDR3: CASSESVGLYGYTF. The DNA for the CDR3 is TGTGCCAGCAGTGAATCGGTCGGTCTCTATGGCTACACCTTC.

This clonotype was observed many times. The chain joins TRBV7-9 to TRBJ2-7; D gene unclear. This CDR3 is built from 14 residues. Trimming pared 1 base from V and 7 bases from J, leaving 14 bases between. The germline V gene encodes CDR1 SEHNR and CDR2 FQNEAQ (reference sequence). CDR3 protein: CASSLESTGEEQYF. The CDR3 region has the DNA TGTGCCAGCAGCTTAGAGTCGACGGGCGAGGAGCAGTACTTC.

Regarding this clonotype: Since a much larger clone is just one base distant, this may be a read error. The genes are TRBV6-5 and TRBJ1-2; no firm D call. CDR1 and CDR2 from the germline V gene are MNHEY and SVGAGI. V shed 4 bases and J shed 4 bases, with 22 bases lying between them. The CDR3 totals 17 residues. CDR3 in amino acids: CASSCCRPYRKTYGYTF. CDR3 nucleotide sequence: TGTGCCAGCAGTTGTTGTCGGCCTTACAGAAAGACCTATGGCTACACCTTC.

There are a few counts of this clonotype. This sequence joins TRBV29-1 and TRBJ2-1, with a weak D call TRBD2 (6 bases). The CDR3 runs to 15 residues. V lost 4 bases and J lost 9, with 22 bases in between. Germline V gives CDR1 SQVTM, CDR2 ANQGSEA. DNA of the CDR3: TGCAGCGTTGTTGATAGCGGACCAGAGGTGGGTGAGCAGTTCTTC. Encoded protein: CSVVDSGPEVGEQFF.

This clonotype has a handful of counts. This chain connects TRBV7-3 to TRBJ2-5, with D possibly TRBD2 on 5 matching bases. The V gene's germline CDR1 is SGHTA and CDR2 FQGTGA. V was clipped by 1 base and J by 5 bases, with 11 bases between them. CDR3 size: 14 residues. The CDR3 sequence is CASSLIGETETQYF. DNA for the CDR3: TGTGCCAGCAGCTTAATTGGGGAGACGGAGACCCAGTACTTC. Supplemented by reference TRBV7-3 and TRBJ2-5, the full variable domain reads GAGVSQTPSNKVTEKGKYVELRCDPISGHTALYWYRQSLGQGPEFLIYFQGTGAADDSGLPNDRFFAVRPEGSVSTLKIQRTERGDSAVYLCASSLIGETETQYFGPGTRLLVL.

This clonotype was observed at least ten times. The V call is TRBV11-3, the J call TRBJ1-2; no firm D call. The CDR3 runs 17 residues. The germline V and J ends were trimmed by 5 bases and 4 bases, with 23 bases remaining between them. CDR1 is SGHNT, CDR2 YENEEA, per germline. DNA for the CDR3: TGTGCCAGCAGCAGATTGCACGATCTCGGAAAGACCTATGGCTACACCTTC. The encoded protein is CASSRLHDLGKTYGYTF.

The chain recombines TRBV3-1 with TRBJ1-2; D ambiguous. The CDR3 has 17 amino acids. The V gene's germline CDR1 is LGHDT and CDR2 YNNKEL (reference sequence). Trimming pared 5 bases from V and 6 bases from J, leaving 25 bases between. The CDR3 here is CASSTMATLRKTDGYTF. The CDR3 DNA is TGTGCCAGCAGCACTATGGCCACCCTTCGAAAGACCGATGGCTACACCTTC.

As concerns this clonotype: With a much larger clone just one base away, this may be a read error. The chain has TRBV4-3 and TRBJ2-6; D unclear. The CDR3 covers 18 residues. Germline CDR1 and CDR2: LGHNA and YSLEER. V lost 1 base and J lost 1, with 14 bases in between. The CDR3 here is CASSQGMAVSSGANVLTF. CDR3 DNA sequence: TGCGCCAGCAGCCAAGGTATGGCGGTCAGTTCTGGGGCCAACGTCCTGACTTTC.

Details on this clonotype: This may be a read error: a much more frequent sequence differs by one nucleotide. This rearrangement joins TRBV20-1 to TRBJ1-1; D is undetermined. This CDR3 has 11 amino acids. The germline gives CDR1 DFQATT, CDR2 SNEGSKA (reference sequence). With 7 bases removed from V and 3 bases from J, the gap between germline ends came to 9 bases. The CDR3 protein is CSGGEDTEAFF. In DNA, the CDR3 is TGCAGTGGGGGTGAGGACACTGAAGCTTTCTTT.

In this sample, this clonotype turned up many times. In DNA form, the CDR3 reads TGCAGTGTTCATCCCGCAGACAGGGCTAATTCACCCCTCCACTTT. It yields the protein CSVHPADRANSPLHF. The chain uses TRBV20-1 and TRBJ1-6; TRBD1 matches 7 bases. V was pared by 7 bases and J by 6 bases, with 12 bases of the junction left unmatched. The CDR3 extends over 15 amino acids. Germline-derived CDR1 and CDR2 are DFQATT and SNEGSKA (reference sequence).

This clonotype was counted ten times or more. The chain is built from TRBV5-4 and TRBJ1-2; D ambiguous. The CDR3 extends over 16 amino acids. Germline V lookup: CDR1 SGHNT, CDR2 YYREEE (reference sequence). Trimming took 7 bases from V and 4 from J, leaving 23 bases between them. As DNA, the CDR3 is TGTGCCAGCGAACCGAGCGTACCAGGAAAGACCTATGGCTACACCTTC. Protein sequence: CASEPSVPGKTYGYTF.

This clonotype was seen many times. Germline and junction disagree at one end, which may indicate a read error. The chain recombines TRBV7-7 with TRBJ2-7; D not certain. Germline lookup yields CDR1 SSHAT and CDR2 FNYEAQ (reference sequence). This CDR3 region has 15 residues. The CDR3, as DNA: TGTGCTAGCAGCCCCTCTCCGAGAATCCCCTACGAGCAGTACTTC. Translated, it gives CASSPSPRIPYEQYF.

The chain is built from TRBV30 and TRBJ1-4; tentatively, D is TRBD1 (5 bases). The CDR3 has 14 residues. The V gene's germline CDR1 is GTSNPN and CDR2 SVGIG (reference sequence). V was cut by 3 bases and J by 8 bases, with 16 bases left in between. CDR3 amino acids: CAWRPGGFREKLFF. The CDR3 DNA reads as TGTGCCTGGAGACCGGGGGGGTTTAGGGAAAAACTGTTTTTT. Together with reference TRBV30 and TRBJ1-4, the CDR3 gives the full variable domain: SQTIHQWPATLVQPVGSPLSLECTVEGTSNPNLYWYRQAAGRGLQLLFYSVGIGQISSEVPQNLSASRPQDRQFILSSKKLLLSDSGFYLCAWRPGGFREKLFFGSGTQLSVL.

Concerning this clonotype: A much larger clonotype is one base distant, so this may be a read error. The chain has TRBV5-5 and TRBJ1-2; D not certain. The CDR3 totals 16 residues. The germline gives CDR1 SGHKS, CDR2 YYEKEE (reference sequence). The CDR3 reads CASSGVVSRKTYAYTF. The DNA for the CDR3 is TGTGCCAGCTCAGGTGTTGTCTCGCGAAAGACCTATGCCTACACCTTC. The whole variable domain, filled in from reference TRBV5-5 and TRBJ1-2, reads DAGVTQSPTHLIKTRGQQVTLRCSPISGHKSVSWYQQVLGQGPQFIFQYYEKEERGRGNFPDRFSARQFPNYSSELNVNALLLGDSALYLCASSGVVSRKTYAYTFGSGTRLTVV.

For this clonotype: This sequence may be a read error, since a much larger clone differs from it by one base. V gene TRBV18 combines with J gene TRBJ2-4; 7 positions match TRBD1. The CDR3 sequence is 15 residues long. With V trimmed by 1 base and J by 13 bases, 13 bases remained unmatched. Germline lookup yields CDR1 KGHSH and CDR2 LQKENI. The CDR3 loop reads CASSPLVQGVSEQYF. As DNA, the CDR3 is TGTGCCAGCTCACCACTCGTTCAGGGGGTGAGTGAGCAGTACTTC.

The chain carries TRBV2 and TRBJ1-1, with D unresolved. The CDR3 consists of 20 residues. Trimming took off 2 bases at V and 1 base at J, with 26 bases between the two ends. The germline gives CDR1 SNHLY, CDR2 FYNNEI. The CDR3 is CASSERRASFGFGRNTEAFF. The CDR3 nucleotides are TGTGCCAGCAGTGAAAGGCGGGCCTCATTCGGTTTCGGTAGGAACACTGAAGCTTTCTTT.

Note on this clonotype: A much larger clone differs from this one at a single base, so this may be a read error. This chain links TRBV12-5 with TRBJ2-1; D gene ambiguous. The CDR3 has 12 residues. Germline lookup yields CDR1 LGHNT and CDR2 FRNRAP. CDR3: CASGLAHNGQFF. The DNA of the CDR3 is TGTGCTAGTGGTTTGGCCCACAATGGGCAGTTCTTC.

This clonotype has only one observation. This may stem from a read error, because a much larger clone lies one nucleotide away. DNA of the CDR3: TGTGCCACCAGTGATCCCACCGGACCAGCGGGAGGAGAGACCCAGTACTTC. Protein: CATSDPTGPAGGETQYF. This sequence joins TRBV24-1 and TRBJ2-5; 9 bases are shared with TRBD2. The germline gives CDR1 KGHDR, CDR2 SFDVKD. The V and J ends lost 3 bases and 4 bases, in that order; junction bases with no gene match: 11. The CDR3 loop spans 17 amino acids.